A selection of T cell receptor beta chains follows, all from one sample in a study of PD-1 and CTLA-4 blockade in melanoma. Assay used: immunoSEQ multiplex PCR; TCRdb lists only in-frame clones, some missing. The sample lists some 33,000 clones, 88% occurring once. Sequencing used CD8+ T cells from peripheral blood, obtained from a patient given anti-PD-1 treatment. The source is a human donor with melanoma. Each CDR3 is given with its conserved first and last residue. D genes are given only for firm matches. The listing skips clone size in some rows; elsewhere it reads once, few, many or a size class.

V gene	clone size	D gene	J gene	CDR3 DNA	CDR3 protein
TRBV27	.	.	TRBJ2-3	TGTGCCAGCAGTTATGGAGGTGAAGTAACAGATACGCAGTATTTT	CASSYGGEVTDTQYF
TRBV4-3	.	.	TRBJ2-1	TGCGCCAGCAGCCAAGCCTACCCCCAGGCGACCTACAATGAGCAGTTCTTC	CASSQAYPQATYNEQFF
TRBV6-2/TRBV6-3	.	TRBD2	TRBJ2-7	TGTGCCAGCAGTTACTCCCCGACTAGCGGGGGTTTGACAAACGAGCAGTACTTC	CASSYSPTSGGLTNEQYF
TRBV12-3/TRBV12-4	.	.	TRBJ1-2	TGTGCCAGCAGTTTCACGGTTAACTATGGCTACACCTTC	CASSFTVNYGYTF
TRBV27	.	TRBD1	TRBJ2-7	TGTGCCAGCACCGGACAGGGGTGGTACGAGCAGTACTTC	CASTGQGWYEQYF
TRBV27	.	.	TRBJ1-6	TGTGCCAGCAGTTTACAGGGGTATAATTCACCCCTCCACTTT	CASSLQGYNSPLHF
TRBV7-2	.	.	TRBJ1-5	TGTGCCAGCAGCTTAATGGGGGGAGGGGATAGCAATCAGCCCCAGCATTTT	CASSLMGGGDSNQPQHF
TRBV6-2/TRBV6-3	.	.	TRBJ1-1	TGTGCCAGCAGTTCTGCCATAAACACTGAAGCTTTCTTT	CASSSAINTEAFF
TRBV5-1	.	.	TRBJ1-2	TGCGCCAGCAGCTTGGACCGGTTAGCTAACTATGGCTACACCTTC	CASSLDRLANYGYTF
TRBV7-2	.	TRBD1	TRBJ2-1	TGTGCCAGCAGCTTAATCGGTCGAACACAGGGGATGCGTGAGCAGTTCTTC	CASSLIGRTQGMREQFF
TRBV28	.	.	TRBJ2-2	TGTGCCAGCAGGCCTCAAGGGGACGCGAACACCGGGGAGCTGTTTTTT	CASRPQGDANTGELFF
TRBV27	.	.	TRBJ1-1	TGTGCCAGCAGTTTATATTCAATGAACACTGAAGCTTTCTTT	CASSLYSMNTEAFF
TRBV2	.	TRBD2	TRBJ2-3	TGTGCCACCCCGGGAGGGAGGCCCCTTAGCACAGATACGCAGTATTTT	CATPGGRPLSTDTQYF
TRBV13	.	.	TRBJ2-1	TGTGCCAGCAGCTGGGCCCAATACAATGAGCAGTTCTTC	CASSWAQYNEQFF
TRBV12-3/TRBV12-4	.	.	TRBJ2-1	TGTGCCAGCAGTCCCCACAATGAGCAGTTCTTC	CASSPHNEQFF
TRBV15	.	.	TRBJ2-6	TGTGCCACCAGCAACGAACCCACGGACTTCTCTGGGGCCAACGTCCTGACTTTC	CATSNEPTDFSGANVLTF
TRBV28	.	.	TRBJ2-7	TGTGCCAGCAGTTTTAAAAGGGGCTCCTACGAGCAGTACTTC	CASSFKRGSYEQYF
TRBV11-2	.	.	TRBJ2-3	TGTGCCAGCAGCTTAGCCTCCCACCGGGGCACAGATACGCAGTATTTT	CASSLASHRGTDTQYF
TRBV27	.	.	TRBJ2-5	TGTGCCAGCAGTTTAGGAGAGACCCAGTACTTC	CASSLGETQYF
TRBV5-4	.	.	TRBJ1-4	TGTGCCAGCAGCTTGCTTGAACAGGGAGGGGAAAAACTGTTTTTT	CASSLLEQGGEKLFF
TRBV28	.	.	TRBJ2-7	TGTGCCAGCAGGGTGGCGGGACAGCTCTACGAGCAGTACTTC	CASRVAGQLYEQYF
TRBV5-8	.	TRBD1	TRBJ1-2	TGTGCCAGCAGCTACTCCGGGACAGAAGCTAACTATGGCTACACCTTC	CASSYSGTEANYGYTF
TRBV11-2	.	.	TRBJ2-7	TGTGCCAGCAGCTTAGACGCCAATTCGGCCTACGAGCAGTACTTC	CASSLDANSAYEQYF
TRBV6-5	.	.	TRBJ1-1	TGTGCCAGCAGGCCGGGACGGAACACTGAAGCTTTCTTT	CASRPGRNTEAFF
TRBV2	once	.	TRBJ1-2	TGTGCCAGCCCACAGGGATTGGAAGGTGGCTACACCTTC	CASPQGLEGGYTF
TRBV6-5	.	.	TRBJ1-2	TGTGCCAGCAGTTACTCCGACAAAGACGGCTACACCTTC	CASSYSDKDGYTF
TRBV4-3	.	.	TRBJ1-2	TGCGCCAGCAGCCCCTCCGGGGGAGGCTTGTTCTTCTTC	CASSPSGGGLFFF
TRBV3-1/TRBV3-2	.	.	TRBJ2-6	TGTGCCAGCAGCCACGGGGTCTCTGGGGCCAACGTCCTGACTTTC	CASSHGVSGANVLTF
TRBV6-2/TRBV6-3	.	.	TRBJ2-2	TGTGCCAGCAGTTACGCCACCCCGAACGGGGAGCTGTTTTTT	CASSYATPNGELFF
TRBV7-9	.	TRBD1	TRBJ2-3	TGTGCCAGCAGCTTAGGGGACAGTAGCACAGATACGCAGTATTTT	CASSLGDSSTDTQYF
TRBV19	.	TRBD1	TRBJ2-3	TGTGCCACTCAAAGGACAGGGGTCGGAGATACGCAGTATTTT	CATQRTGVGDTQYF
TRBV9	once	TRBD2	TRBJ2-5	TGTGCCAGCAGCACACCGCACGGGCGGGGGGGCCAGGAGACCCAGTACTTC	CASSTPHGRGGQETQYF
TRBV7-9	.	.	TRBJ1-4	TGTGCCAGCAGCTTCGATAGACAGATCGCAACTAATGAAAAACTGTTTTTT	CASSFDRQIATNEKLFF
TRBV7-8	.	.	TRBJ2-7	TGTGCCAGCAGTTACGAAAGGGCCAGGGACTACGAGCAGTACTTC	CASSYERARDYEQYF
TRBV28	.	.	TRBJ1-1	TGTGCCAGCAGTTTGAGTAAGGGTTATAGGTTGAACACTGAAGCTTTCTTT	CASSLSKGYRLNTEAFF
TRBV28	.	.	TRBJ2-7	TGTGCCAGCAGTTGGCGGGGGCAAGGCTACGAGCAGTACTTC	CASSWRGQGYEQYF
TRBV28	.	.	TRBJ2-3	TGTGCCAGCATCAACTGGGAGGGGGCTATCACAGATACGCAGTATTTT	CASINWEGAITDTQYF
TRBV13	.	.	TRBJ2-1	TGTGCCAGCAGCTCCACAGGAAGGGCTGAGCAGTTCTTC	CASSSTGRAEQFF
TRBV6-4	once	.	TRBJ1-6	TGTGCCAGCAGGGAGGGAATCGATAATTCACCCCTCCACTTT	CASREGIDNSPLHF
TRBV7-8	.	.	TRBJ2-7	TGTGCCAGCAGCTTAGCGCTGCATCAGGGAAGAACCTACGAGCAGTACTTC	CASSLALHQGRTYEQYF
TRBV12-3/TRBV12-4	.	.	TRBJ1-1	TGTGCCAGCACCCGCCTGGACCAGGGAGCTTTCTTT	CASTRLDQGAFF
TRBV28	.	TRBD2	TRBJ2-7	TGTGCCAGCAGTTTAGGGGGAACTAGCGGGGGCTACTACGAGCAGTACTTC	CASSLGGTSGGYYEQYF
TRBV19	.	.	TRBJ2-1	TGTGCCAGTAGTAGCTACGCAAGCCCCTACAATGAGCAGTTCTTC	CASSSYASPYNEQFF
TRBV20-1	.	.	TRBJ1-1	TGCAGTGCTAGTTTGGGAGGGGTCACTGAAGCTTTCTTT	CSASLGGVTEAFF